This is a list of T cell receptor beta chains from one sample in a study of blood T cells in healthy people across ages. TCRdb redid the calling of the 5' RACE reads with MiXCR, one entry per CDR3 protein. The table shows about 970,000 distinct CDR3 sequences, with roughly 51% occurring only once. Sequencing was carried out using blood. The origin of the receptors is a woman aged 55-70 years in good health. CDR3s include the opening cysteine and the closing phenylalanine or tryptophan. Fields, in order: D gene, V gene, clone size, J gene, CDR3 DNA, CDR3 protein. A D gene is named only where the DNA matches it firmly. Where a row states a size, it is once, few, many or the class of an expanded clone; other rows omit it.

-,TRBV12-3/TRBV12-4,-,TRBJ1-5,TGTGCCAGCAGCCCCCCCAAGAATAGCAATCAGCCCCAGCATTTT,CASSPPKNSNQPQHF
-,TRBV29-1,-,TRBJ2-2,TGCAGCGTTGTCCGGGTTCACACCGGGGAGCTGTTTTTT,CSVVRVHTGELFF
TRBD2,TRBV3-1,-,TRBJ2-7,TGTGCCAGCCAGAGGACTAGCGGGAGATTACTAGGGTACGAGCAGTACTTC,CASQRTSGRLLGYEQYF
-,TRBV12-3/TRBV12-4,-,TRBJ2-3,TGTGCCAGCAGTTTAGATGGTAGTGGGCCAGATACGCAGTATTTT,CASSLDGSGPDTQYF
-,TRBV7-2,once,TRBJ2-7,TGTGCCAGCAATCTTCGGGGCTACGAGCAGTACTTC,CASNLRGYEQYF
TRBD1,TRBV7-2,many,TRBJ2-5,TGTGCCAGCAGCCTGTACAGGGGACCACAAGAGACCCAGTACTTC,CASSLYRGPQETQYF
-,TRBV12-3/TRBV12-4,-,TRBJ1-2,TGTGCCAGCAGTTTAAGTAGGCTGGCAGGGTATGGCTACACCTTC,CASSLSRLAGYGYTF
-,TRBV21-1,-,TRBJ1-6,TGTGCCAGCAGCAAAGGCAGGGTGGGGAGCTCCTATAATTCACCCCTCCACTTT,CASSKGRVGSSYNSPLHF
-,TRBV20-1,-,TRBJ2-3,TGCAGTGGTCTGCCCGACACAGATACGCAGTATTTT,CSGLPDTDTQYF
-,TRBV20-1,-,TRBJ2-1,TGCAGTGCTAGAGGCCTAGCGTACAAGCGAAACAATGAGCAGTTCTTC,CSARGLAYKRNNEQFF
-,TRBV10-3,-,TRBJ1-1,TGTGTCATCAGAACCGGGACAATGGGACAAGCTTTCTTT,CVIRTGTMGQAFF
-,TRBV29-1,-,TRBJ2-4,TGCAGCGTGCTGGGACGCCTTACGGAGGCCAAAAACATTCAGTACTTC,CSVLGRLTEAKNIQYF
-,TRBV20-1,-,TRBJ1-4,TGCAGTGCTAGAGTCATCGACGGTGCAACTAATGAAAAACTGTTTTTT,CSARVIDGATNEKLFF
TRBD1,TRBV10-3,few,TRBJ2-5,TGTGCCATCAGTAGGGGTGGACAGGTTAAAGAGACCCAGTACTTC,CAISRGGQVKETQYF
-,TRBV6-5,few,TRBJ2-7,TGTGCCAGCAGAACCCCCAGGGTACCCTACGAGCAGTACTTC,CASRTPRVPYEQYF
TRBD1,TRBV20-1,-,TRBJ1-2,TGCAGTGCTAGAGCTGGGACAGGGGTTTATGGCTACACCTTC,CSARAGTGVYGYTF
-,TRBV7-9,few,TRBJ1-1,TGTGCCAGCAGCTTAGGGAGGACGGAGGGTTCTGAAGCTTTCTTT,CASSLGRTEGSEAFF
-,TRBV9,once,TRBJ2-3,TGTGCCAGCACCCTCAGGCTGAGGGATACGCAGTATTTT,CASTLRLRDTQYF
-,TRBV20-1,-,TRBJ2-3,TGCAGTGCGCCTCCGGGGACCACCTCCACAGATACGCAGTATTTT,CSAPPGTTSTDTQYF
-,TRBV5-1,-,TRBJ2-5,TGCGCCAGCAGCTTGGTTAAGGGGGGGGAGACCCAGTACTTC,CASSLVKGGETQYF
-,TRBV5-6,-,TRBJ2-5,TGTGCCAGCAGACCACCTCGCGGGGAGACCCAGTACTTC,CASRPPRGETQYF
-,TRBV7-2,-,TRBJ1-5,TGTGCCAGCAGCTTAGAGCTAAATCAGCCCCAGCATTTT,CASSLELNQPQHF
TRBD1,TRBV4-1,-,TRBJ2-7,TGCGCCAGTGGACCGGGACAGGGGAGCGAGCAGTACTTC,CASGPGQGSEQYF
TRBD2,TRBV7-2,-,TRBJ2-1,TGTGCCAGCGGCTTAACGGCGGGAGGACGCTACAATGAGCAGTTCTTC,CASGLTAGGRYNEQFF
-,TRBV3-1,few,TRBJ2-4,TGTGCCAGCACCTCGGGGACGCGGGGCATTCAGTACTTC,CASTSGTRGIQYF
TRBD2,TRBV20-1,few,TRBJ2-5,TGCAGTGCTAGGCTAGCGGGGGCCCAAGAGACCCAGTACTTC,CSARLAGAQETQYF
TRBD2,TRBV20-1,-,TRBJ2-1,TGCAGTGCAACAGGTCAGCGGGGGGTCTGGAATGAGCAGTTCTTC,CSATGQRGVWNEQFF
TRBD1,TRBV5-1,-,TRBJ2-1,TGCGCCAGCAGCTTGGCCGGGACAGGGGGCGGTGAGCAGTTCTTC,CASSLAGTGGGEQFF
-,TRBV12-3/TRBV12-4,few,TRBJ2-1,TGTGCCAGCAGTTCGCAGGCAGGGTCGTTAAAAGAGCAGTTCTTC,CASSSQAGSLKEQFF
-,TRBV5-1,-,TRBJ2-1,TGCGCCAGCAGCGGACAACCTGGGAATGAGCAGTTCTTC,CASSGQPGNEQFF
-,TRBV12-5,-,TRBJ2-3,TGTGCTAGTGGTTCGGAAGACGGCGATACGCAGTATTTT,CASGSEDGDTQYF
-,TRBV6-1,once,TRBJ2-7,TGTGCCAGCAGTGTGAACTCCTACAATGAGCAGTACTTC,CASSVNSYNEQYF
TRBD1,TRBV9,-,TRBJ2-5,TGTGCCAGCAGCGTCTCGTGGACAGGGGCGTACAATGAGCAGTACTTC,CASSVSWTGAYNEQYF
-,TRBV11-2,-,TRBJ2-1,TGTGCCAGCAGCTCCCCAAAAGGAGTTCGGTACAATGAGCAGTTCTTC,CASSSPKGVRYNEQFF
TRBD1,TRBV7-2,-,TRBJ1-5,TGTGCCAGCAGCCCGAGGACAGGGAGGTTTAACAATCAGCCCCAGCATTTT,CASSPRTGRFNNQPQHF
-,TRBV3-1,-,TRBJ2-7,TGTGCCAGCAGCCAAGGCAGGATCGGACACGAGCAGTACTTC,CASSQGRIGHEQYF
-,TRBV7-2,-,TRBJ2-6,TGTGCCAGCAGCCCCCAGACAGCGTCTTCCTCTGGGGCCAACGTCCTGACTTTC,CASSPQTASSSGANVLTF
-,TRBV24-1,few,TRBJ2-3,TGTGCCACCTCCCGGAGGGAGAGCACAGATACGCAGTATTTT,CATSRRESTDTQYF
-,TRBV7-2,few,TRBJ2-5,TGTGCCAGCAGCTTATCTGGGGGCGCAGAGACCCAGTACTTC,CASSLSGGAETQYF
TRBD2,TRBV28,few,TRBJ2-5,TGTGCCAGCAACCCCCTTGGGGAGGGCGCCCAAGAGACCCAGTACTTC,CASNPLGEGAQETQYF
TRBD2,TRBV10-3,-,TRBJ2-2,TGTGCCATCAGTGAGAGCCTCACTAGCGGGTCGAACACCGGGGAGCTGTTTTTT,CAISESLTSGSNTGELFF
TRBD2,TRBV4-2,-,TRBJ2-7,TGTGCCAGCAGCCAAGAAGGGGAGGGGACGGATTACGAGCAGTACTTC,CASSQEGEGTDYEQYF
-,TRBV15,few,TRBJ2-7,TGTGCCACCAGCTCTACCCGGGACACCTCCTACGAGCAGTACTTC,CATSSTRDTSYEQYF
-,TRBV27,-,TRBJ2-3,TGTGCCAGCACATGGGACAAGCTCACGGATACGCAGTATTTT,CASTWDKLTDTQYF
-,TRBV20-1,-,TRBJ2-3,TGCAGTGAGGCGGGTCAAGGAGATACGCAGTATTTT,CSEAGQGDTQYF
-,TRBV10-1,-,TRBJ2-7,TGCGCCAGCAGTATTAATGGCCGCGAGCAGTACTTC,CASSINGREQYF
TRBD2,TRBV15,-,TRBJ2-7,TGTGCCACCAGCAGGGGACTAGCTAAAAGTAACGGCGAGCAGTACTTC,CATSRGLAKSNGEQYF
-,TRBV25-1,-,TRBJ2-7,TGTGCCAGCAGCGACTGGACCTACGAGCAGTACTTC,CASSDWTYEQYF
-,TRBV6-2/TRBV6-3,-,TRBJ2-4,TGTGCCAGCAGTTACGGACGCCAACAGGGATTAGCCAAAAACATTCAGTACTTC,CASSYGRQQGLAKNIQYF
TRBD2,TRBV29-1,-,TRBJ2-7,TGCGGCGTTGAGATGGGGGGACTATTGTACGAGCAGTACTTC,CGVEMGGLLYEQYF
TRBD1,TRBV24-1,-,TRBJ2-3,TGTGCCACCATGGACAGGCACACAGATACGCAGTATTTT,CATMDRHTDTQYF
-,TRBV29-1,many,TRBJ1-2,TGCAGCGGAGGTTCAGAATATGGCTACACCTTC,CSGGSEYGYTF
TRBD1,TRBV28,-,TRBJ2-5,TGTGCCAGCAGTTTCACAGGGGTAAAGCAAGAGGCCCAGTACTTC,CASSFTGVKQEAQYF
-,TRBV7-2,-,TRBJ1-4,TGTGCCGGCAGCCATAGGAAAAATGAAAAACTGTTTTTT,CAGSHRKNEKLFF
-,TRBV15,-,TRBJ1-4,TGTGCCACCAGCAGAGAGCTGTCAGGGGTGAGCGAAAAACTGTTTTTT,CATSRELSGVSEKLFF
-,TRBV6-1,-,TRBJ1-5,TGTGCCAGCAGTGAGGACCAGAGACCCAGTTGGCATCAGCCCCAGCATTTT,CASSEDQRPSWHQPQHF